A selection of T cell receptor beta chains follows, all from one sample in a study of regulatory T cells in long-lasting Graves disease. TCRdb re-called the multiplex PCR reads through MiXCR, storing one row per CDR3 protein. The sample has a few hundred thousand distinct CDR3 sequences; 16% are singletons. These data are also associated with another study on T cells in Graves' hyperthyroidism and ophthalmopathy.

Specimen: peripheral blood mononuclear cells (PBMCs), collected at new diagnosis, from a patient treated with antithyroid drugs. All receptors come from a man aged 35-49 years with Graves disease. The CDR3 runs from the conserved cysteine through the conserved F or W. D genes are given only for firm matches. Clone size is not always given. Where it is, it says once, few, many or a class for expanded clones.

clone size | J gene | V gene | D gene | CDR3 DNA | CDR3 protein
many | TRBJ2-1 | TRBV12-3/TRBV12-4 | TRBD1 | TGTGCCAGCAGTTTATCTTTGGGACAGTCCTACAATGAGCAGTTCTTC | CASSLSLGQSYNEQFF
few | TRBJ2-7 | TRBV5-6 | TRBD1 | TGTGCCAGCAGCATGCAAAAGGACAGGGGATTCTACGAGCAGTACTTC | CASSMQKDRGFYEQYF
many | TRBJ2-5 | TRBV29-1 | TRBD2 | TGCAGCGTTGAGGGACTAGCACGAGAGACCCAGTACTTC | CSVEGLARETQYF
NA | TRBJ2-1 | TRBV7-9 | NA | TGTGCCAGCAGCAATTTCCGGGACCATGACAATGAGCAGTTCTTC | CASSNFRDHDNEQFF
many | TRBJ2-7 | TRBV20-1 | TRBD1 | TGCAGTGCTAGGGCTTGGACAGGCGAGCAGTACTTC | CSARAWTGEQYF
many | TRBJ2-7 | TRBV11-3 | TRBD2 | TGTGCCAGCAGTTTTAGCGGGGGGGAGTCCTACGAGCAGTACTTC | CASSFSGGESYEQYF
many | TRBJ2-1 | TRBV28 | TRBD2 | TGTGCCAGCAGTTTCGACCTTTGGGCTAGCGGGGGAGATGAGCAGTTCTTC | CASSFDLWASGGDEQFF
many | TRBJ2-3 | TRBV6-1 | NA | TGTGCCAGCAGTGAAAAGGTTAGCGCCCAGGGTCTGGATACGCAGTATTTT | CASSEKVSAQGLDTQYF
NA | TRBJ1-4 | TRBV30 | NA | TGTGCCTGGAGTCATCGCGGGGCGACTAATGAAAAACTGTTTTTT | CAWSHRGATNEKLFF
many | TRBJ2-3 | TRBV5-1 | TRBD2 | TGCGCCAGCAAACTCTCCGGGACTAGCGGCACAGATACGCAGTATTTT | CASKLSGTSGTDTQYF
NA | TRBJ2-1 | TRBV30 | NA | TGTGCCGGAACAGGGAACGAGCAGTTCTTC | CAGTGNEQFF
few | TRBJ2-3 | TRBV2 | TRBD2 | TGTGCCAGCAGTTACACCGGACTAGCGGGGGGTTCTTCTAGCACAGATACGCAGTATTTT | CASSYTGLAGGSSSTDTQYF
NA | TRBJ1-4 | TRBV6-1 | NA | TGTGCCAGCTACCGAAGGAGTGCTAATGAAAAACTGTTTTTT | CASYRRSANEKLFF
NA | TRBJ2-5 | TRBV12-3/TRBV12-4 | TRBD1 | TGTGCCAGCAGCCGACAGGGGGAGGGGACCCAGTACTTC | CASSRQGEGTQYF
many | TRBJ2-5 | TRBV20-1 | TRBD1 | TGCAGTGCTAGACCTGACAGGGTTGAGACCCAGTACTTC | CSARPDRVETQYF
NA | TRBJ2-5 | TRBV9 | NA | TGTGCCAGCAGCTCCCACGGGACATTTCAAGAGACCCAGTACTTC | CASSSHGTFQETQYF
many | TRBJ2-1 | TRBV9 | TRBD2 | TGTGCCAGCAGCTCACAAAGCGGGGTATACCTCAATGAGCAGTTCTTC | CASSSQSGVYLNEQFF
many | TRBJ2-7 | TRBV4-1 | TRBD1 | TGCGCCAGCAGCCACCTGACAGGGGACAACGAGCAGTACTTC | CASSHLTGDNEQYF
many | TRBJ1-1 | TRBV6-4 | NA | TGTGCCAGCAGTGAACCGTCGGAAGTGACTGAAGCTTTCTTT | CASSEPSEVTEAFF
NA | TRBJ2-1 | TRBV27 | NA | TGTGCCAGCAGTTTAACCCACAATGAGCAGTTCTTC | CASSLTHNEQFF
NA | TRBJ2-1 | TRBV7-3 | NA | TGTGCCAGCAGCTTTCGACAGGAGACCTACAATGAGCAGTTCTTC | CASSFRQETYNEQFF
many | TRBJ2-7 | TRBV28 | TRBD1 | TGTGCCAGCAGTTTATGGGGACAGGGATACGAGCAGTACTTC | CASSLWGQGYEQYF
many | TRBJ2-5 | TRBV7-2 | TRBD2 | TGTGCCAGCAGCCACCAAGCGGGGGAGGGAGAGACCCAGTACTTC | CASSHQAGEGETQYF
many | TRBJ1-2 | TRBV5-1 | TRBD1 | TGCGCCAGCAGCTTGGGACAGGGGGCAGGGTATGGCTACACCTTC | CASSLGQGAGYGYTF
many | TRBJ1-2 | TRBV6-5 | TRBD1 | TGTGCCAGCAGTTCCGGAGGACAGGGGGCAGGTTATGGCTACACCTTC | CASSSGGQGAGYGYTF
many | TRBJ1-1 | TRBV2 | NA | TGTGCCAGCAGTGACCCCAGGAACCTCATGAACACTGAAGCTTTCTTT | CASSDPRNLMNTEAFF
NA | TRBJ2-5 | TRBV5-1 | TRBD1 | TGCGCCAGCAGCTTCGACAGGGGGGAGACCCAGTACTTC | CASSFDRGETQYF
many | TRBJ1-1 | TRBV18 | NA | TGTGCCAGCTCACCACCCGGCACTGAAGCTTTCTTT | CASSPPGTEAFF
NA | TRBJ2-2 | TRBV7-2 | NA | TGTGCCAGCACACGACGGGCGAACACCGGGGAGCTGTTTTTT | CASTRRANTGELFF
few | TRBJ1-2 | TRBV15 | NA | TGTGCCACCAGCAGAGACATCCGGGGCGGCTACACCTTC | CATSRDIRGGYTF
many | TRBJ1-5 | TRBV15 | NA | TGTGCCACCAGCAGAGATCTAGTGACGGGCCAGCCCCAGCATTTT | CATSRDLVTGQPQHF
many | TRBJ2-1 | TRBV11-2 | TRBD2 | TGTGCCAGCACCGGACTAGAAAGTGAGCAGTTCTTC | CASTGLESEQFF
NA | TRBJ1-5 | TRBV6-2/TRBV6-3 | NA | TGTGCCAGCCGACGTGAAGAGGGGTTCAGCAATCAGCCCCAGCATTTT | CASRREEGFSNQPQHF
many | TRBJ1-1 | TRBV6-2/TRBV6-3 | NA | TGTGCCAGCAGTTACCAAATGGGGCTCACTGAAGCTTTCTTT | CASSYQMGLTEAFF
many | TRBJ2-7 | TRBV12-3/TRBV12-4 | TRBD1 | TGTGCCAGCAGCCTGGGACAGGGTAGAAACTACGAGCAGTACTTC | CASSLGQGRNYEQYF
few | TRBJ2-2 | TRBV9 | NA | TGTGCCAGCAGCGTAACATTCGCGGGCACCGGGGAGCTGTTTTTT | CASSVTFAGTGELFF
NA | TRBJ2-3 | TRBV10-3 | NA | TGTGCCACCGCACCGGGACTTAGCACAGATACGCAGTATTTT | CATAPGLSTDTQYF
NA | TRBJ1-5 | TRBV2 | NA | TGTGCCAGCACCCTAGGACAGAGCAATCAGCCCCAGCATTTT | CASTLGQSNQPQHF
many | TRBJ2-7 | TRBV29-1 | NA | TGCAGCGTTGGCAGGGCCTACGAGCAGTACTTC | CSVGRAYEQYF
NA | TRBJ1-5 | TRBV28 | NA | TGTGCCAGCACTTGGGGGGGGAATCGGCCCCAGCATTTT | CASTWGGNRPQHF